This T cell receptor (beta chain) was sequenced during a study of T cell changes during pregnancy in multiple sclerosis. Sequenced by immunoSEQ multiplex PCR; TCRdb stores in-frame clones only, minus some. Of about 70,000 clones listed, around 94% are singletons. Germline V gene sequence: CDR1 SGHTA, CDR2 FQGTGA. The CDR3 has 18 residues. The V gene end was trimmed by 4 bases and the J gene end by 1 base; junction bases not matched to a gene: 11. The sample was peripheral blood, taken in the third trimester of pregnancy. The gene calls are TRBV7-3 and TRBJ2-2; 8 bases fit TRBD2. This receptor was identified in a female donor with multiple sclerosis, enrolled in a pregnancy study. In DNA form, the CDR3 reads TGTGCCAGCAGCTCGGGGGGGTTTGGGACGGTGAACACCGGGGAGCTGTTTTTT. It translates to CASSSGGFGTVNTGELFF.